The clone carrying this T cell receptor (beta chain) appeared a few times. The data stem from a study of regulatory T cells in long-lasting Graves disease. Noted time point: newly diagnosed GD, antithyroid drugs for less than 3 months. PBMC RNA was the source of the TCR library. This CDR3 has 14 residues. Trimming took 7 bases from V and 8 from J, leaving 17 bases between them. Germline loops: CDR1 WNHNN, CDR2 SYGVQD (reference sequence). With iRepertoire HTBI primers and Arm-PCR of CDR3 regions, TCR beta libraries were built. TCRdb ran MiXCR on the multiplex PCR reads and lists one entry per CDR3 protein. The repertoire includes about 440,000 distinct CDR3 sequences, under 15% of them detected once, and over 15% sits in the top ten. The sample also formed part of further work on T cells in Graves' hyperthyroidism and ophthalmopathy.

The material was peripheral blood mononuclear cells (PBMCs), obtained at new diagnosis, from a patient treated with antithyroid drugs. The receptor's source is a woman under 40 with Graves disease. This chain connects TRBV10-1 to TRBJ2-2; D remains unclear. In nucleotides, the CDR3 is TGCGCCAGCACCTCGTCGGTGGGTTCTGGGGAGCTGTTTTTT. This gives the protein CASTSSVGSGELFF.